This TCR beta chain was recorded in a study of T cell repertoires in cytomegalovirus infection. This clonotype was seen only a few times. A single record per CDR3 protein comes from TCRdb applying MiXCR to the reads. Among roughly 200,000 distinct CDR3 sequences, roughly 15% were seen once, and the ten largest hold 25%. The CDR3 contains 16 residues. With V trimmed by 5 bases and J by 6 bases, 13 bases remained unmatched. Germline V gene sequence: CDR1 MDHEN, CDR2 SYDVKM. The J gene is TRBJ1-5, the V gene TRBV28, with 7 bases aligning to TRBD1. This receptor was taken from a human donor in good health (CMV status not recorded). Some clones in this sample may be carry-over from other donors' samples. The sequenced sample was CD8+ T cells from PBMCs. The CDR3 sequence: CASSPRYRGKGQPQHF. In DNA form, the CDR3 reads TGTGCCAGCAGTCCTCGCTACAGGGGAAAGGGTCAGCCCCAGCATTTT.